What follows are 29 T cell receptor beta chains derived from one specimen sequenced in a study of early T cells in non-severe SARS-CoV-2 infection. Using its own MiXCR run on the 5' RACE reads, TCRdb lists one record per CDR3 protein. The sample has around 63,000 distinct CDR3 sequences, approximately 5.9% seen once. Specimen: whole blood, collected at baseline. These receptors were collected from an adult who was a healthcare worker with PCR-confirmed SARS-CoV-2 infection or an uninfected control (not recorded which).

This clonotype was recorded at least ten times. This rearrangement joins TRBV7-9 to TRBJ2-5, with D possibly matching TRBD1 (5 bases). The germline V gene has CDR1 SEHNR and CDR2 FQNEAQ (reference sequence). CDR3 length equals 14 residues. Trimming stripped 5 bases from V and 1 base from J, with 11 bases between. CDR3 amino acids: CASSQTGIQETQYF. In DNA form, the CDR3 reads TGTGCCAGCAGCCAAACAGGAATCCAAGAGACCCAGTACTTC.

Ten or more counts support this clonotype. The rearrangement uses TRBV6-1 and TRBJ1-5, with D possibly being TRBD1 (5 bases). The CDR3 has 15 residues. Germline V gene sequence: CDR1 MNHNS, CDR2 SASEGT. V shed 1 base and J shed 7 bases, with 14 bases lying between them. CDR3 DNA: TGTGCCAGCAGTGAAGGGTTCGTAGGGGAACAGCCCCAGCATTTT. Protein: CASSEGFVGEQPQHF.

This clonotype has a handful of counts. The chain is built from TRBV5-8 and TRBJ1-1; D ambiguous. This CDR3 spans 12 amino acids. V was shortened by 2 bases and J by 8 bases, with 10 bases between the two germline ends. The germline gives CDR1 SGHTS, CDR2 YDEGEE. The CDR3 protein is CASSFPPGEAFF. The CDR3 bases are TGTGCCAGCAGCTTCCCCCCCGGGGAAGCTTTCTTT. The variable domain in full, completed from reference TRBV5-8 and TRBJ1-1, reads EAGVTQSPTHLIKTRGQQATLRCSPISGHTSVYWYQQALGLGLQFLLWYDEGEERNRGNFPPRFSGRQFPNYSSELNVNALELEDSALYLCASSFPPGEAFFGQGTRLTVV.

The chain employs TRBV6-5 and TRBJ2-7, with 8 bases fitting TRBD1. J was trimmed by 4 bases and V by 0 bases; bases with no gene match: 5. The CDR3 loop spans 15 amino acids. Germline V gene data show CDR1 as MNHEY and CDR2 as SVGAGI. The CDR3 here is CASSYSSGGGYEQYF. Written as DNA, the CDR3 is TGTGCCAGCAGTTACTCTTCAGGGGGCGGTTACGAGCAGTACTTC.

This clonotype was recorded at least ten times. This chain links TRBV20-1 with TRBJ2-7; TRBD2 matches 10 bases. CDR1 is DFQATT, CDR2 SNEGSKA, per germline (reference sequence). J gave up 2 bases and V 2 bases, and 3 bases lay outside the gene matches. The CDR3 has 14 residues. CDR3 nucleotide sequence: TGCAGTGCTAGACCTAGCGGGAGAACCTACGAGCAGTACTTC. This encodes CSARPSGRTYEQYF.

This clonotype appeared many times. The chain carries TRBV6-1 and TRBJ1-1; no firm D call. The germline V gene has CDR1 MNHNS and CDR2 SASEGT. There are 12 residues in the CDR3. Deletions cut 7 bases from V and 7 bases from J, with 13 bases between. In nucleotides, the CDR3 is TGTGCCAGCACCCGTTCCGGCGTTGAAGCTTTCTTT. It encodes CASTRSGVEAFF.

Ten or more counts support this clonotype. V usage is TRBV15 and J usage is TRBJ1-5; D is ambiguous. This CDR3 is 14 amino acids long. Trimming left V 2 bases short and J 0 bases short, with 5 bases between. Germline V gene sequence: CDR1 LNHNV, CDR2 YYDKDF (reference sequence). The CDR3: CATSRTNSNQPQHF. In DNA, the CDR3 is TGTGCCACCAGCAGAACTAATAGCAATCAGCCCCAGCATTTT.

Many counts were recorded for this clonotype. This CDR3 is CASNGGTFSSPLHF. The CDR3 nucleotides are TGTGCCAGCAACGGGGGGACCTTTAGTTCACCCCTCCACTTT. J is TRBJ1-6 and V is TRBV27, with D possibly matching TRBD1 (5 bases). The CDR3 is made up of 14 amino acids. CDR1 MNHEY and CDR2 SMNVEV come from the germline V gene (reference sequence). The V end lost 7 bases, the J end lost 9 bases, and 16 bases lay between the germline ends.

The chain links TRBV4-3 to TRBJ2-1; D unresolved. Germline V lookup: CDR1 LGHNA, CDR2 YSLEER. With 0 bases removed from V and 9 bases from J, the gap between germline ends came to 9 bases. This CDR3 is built from 13 residues. CDR3 in amino acids: CASSQDRYAEQFF. CDR3 nucleotides: TGCGCCAGCAGCCAAGATAGGTATGCTGAGCAGTTCTTC.

This clonotype was detected many times. V and J are TRBV20-1 and TRBJ2-1, with D tentatively TRBD2 (6 bases). Per the germline V gene, CDR1 is DFQATT and CDR2 is SNEGSKA (reference sequence). The V end was cut by 7 bases, the J end by 2 bases, with 15 bases between. The CDR3 has 14 amino acids. In DNA form, the CDR3 reads TGCAGTGAGGAGGGAGGACTTACCTACAATGAGCAGTTCTTC. Protein: CSEEGGLTYNEQFF.

A note on this clonotype: A much larger clone differs from this one at a single base, so this may be a read error. The rearrangement links TRBV9 to TRBJ2-3; 8 nucleotides agree with TRBD2. The germline CDR1 and CDR2 sequences are SGDLS and YYNGEE. The CDR3 contains 16 residues. V gave up 0 bases and J gave up 4 bases; unmatched junction bases: 7. DNA of the CDR3: TGTGCCAGCAGCGTAGTTCCAGCGGGAGAGCCAGATACGCAGTATTTT. Its translation: CASSVVPAGEPDTQYF.

This clonotype was detected ten times or more. This sequence joins TRBV7-7 and TRBJ2-7, with D possibly matching TRBD2 (5 bases). This CDR3 has 13 residues. Per germline, CDR1 SSHAT and CDR2 FNYEAQ (reference sequence). The V end lost 2 bases, the J end lost 7 bases, and 12 bases lay between the germline ends. The DNA of the CDR3 is TGTGCCAGCAGCTTAAGTCCTAGCTCTGAGCAGTACTTC. It is translated as CASSLSPSSEQYF.

This clonotype occurred many times. CDR3 amino acids: CASSPAQGAQQPQHF. CDR3 in DNA: TGTGCCAGCAGTCCAGCTCAGGGGGCTCAACAGCCCCAGCATTTT. The chain recombines TRBV28 with TRBJ1-5, with 8 bases aligning to TRBD1. V was pared by 5 bases and J by 7 bases, with 10 bases of the junction left unmatched. From germline, CDR1 is MDHEN and CDR2 SYDVKM. The CDR3 spans 15 residues.

A few counts support this clonotype. The chain is built from TRBV24-1 and TRBJ2-3; D uncertain. The germline V gene encodes CDR1 KGHDR and CDR2 SFDVKD. The CDR3 length is 16 residues. V shed 1 base and J shed 2 bases, with 12 bases lying between them. The chain's CDR3 is CATSDFQGSLTDTQYF. CDR3 DNA: TGTGCCACCAGTGATTTTCAAGGCAGCCTCACAGATACGCAGTATTTT.

In its sample, this clonotype was seen many times. The chain is built from TRBV29-1 and TRBJ2-1; 7 bases align to TRBD2. Looked up from germline, CDR1 is SQVTM and CDR2 is ANQGSEA. This CDR3 region has 16 residues. The trim removed 4 bases at V and 0 bases at J, leaving 9 bases unmatched. The chain's CDR3 is CSVGLAALSSYNEQFF. CDR3 sequence (DNA): TGCAGCGTTGGGCTAGCGGCCCTAAGCTCCTACAATGAGCAGTTCTTC.

This clonotype occurred a few times. The genes are TRBV6-1 and TRBJ2-4; D unclear. The V gene lost 5 bases and the J gene lost 7 bases, with 15 bases spanning the gap. There are 14 residues in the CDR3. Germline CDR1 MNHNS, CDR2 SASEGT. CDR3 sequence (DNA): TGTGCCAGCAGTCCATTGGGCGGAGATAACATTCAGTACTTC. As protein: CASSPLGGDNIQYF.

This clonotype was detected ten times or more. The chain couples TRBV9 to TRBJ2-1; no reliable D call. Germline CDR1 SGDLS, CDR2 YYNGEE. Deletions cut 1 base from V and 4 bases from J, with 9 bases between. CDR3 length equals 14 residues. CDR3 sequence: CASSVSTEYNEQFF. CDR3 nucleotides: TGTGCCAGCAGCGTATCAACAGAATACAATGAGCAGTTCTTC. Full variable domain (remainder filled in from reference TRBV9 and TRBJ2-1): DSGVTQTPKHLITATGQRVTLRCSPRSGDLSVYWYQQSLDQGLQFLIQYYNGEERAKGNILERFSAQQFPDLHSELNLSSLELGDSALYFCASSVSTEYNEQFFGPGTRLTVL.

This clonotype has a handful of counts. This chain links TRBV6-1 with TRBJ2-6; 12 bases align to TRBD1. The CDR3 extends over 17 amino acids. Per germline, CDR1 MNHNS and CDR2 SASEGT. Trimming took 7 bases from V and 3 from J; bases not matched to a gene: 7. In nucleotides, the CDR3 is TGTGCCAGCACCCCGGGACAGGGGGCCAGTGGGGCCAACGTCCTGACTTTC. The encoded protein is CASTPGQGASGANVLTF.

This chain connects TRBV6-5 to TRBJ2-1, with D possibly being TRBD2 (5 bases). Between the trimmed V and J ends, which lost 6 bases and 7 bases, there was a span of 10 bases. Germline V gene data show CDR1 as MNHEY and CDR2 as SVGAGI. The CDR3 extends over 12 amino acids. The CDR3 DNA reads TGTGCCAGCAGATCTCCGGGGAATGAGCAGTTCTTC. Protein sequence: CASRSPGNEQFF.

This clonotype came up many times. The J gene is TRBJ1-5, the V gene TRBV5-6; no firm D call. Germline CDR1 is SGHDT and CDR2 is YYEEEE. This CDR3 contains 13 residues. V gave up 1 base and J gave up 4 bases, with 6 bases separating them. CDR3 protein: CASSLSRNQPQHF. CDR3 coding DNA: TGTGCCAGCAGCTTGTCAAGGAATCAGCCCCAGCATTTT.

This clonotype has at least ten counts. This chain uses TRBV7-6 with TRBJ2-3; 7 bases are shared with TRBD1. The germline gives CDR1 SGHVS, CDR2 FNYEAQ. The CDR3 extends over 14 amino acids. V dropped 1 base and J dropped 6; count of bases not matched to a gene: 4. The CDR3: CASSLGGGSDTQYF. The CDR3 nucleotides are TGTGCCAGCAGCTTAGGAGGGGGCAGTGATACGCAGTATTTT. The full variable domain, rest sourced from reference TRBV7-6 and TRBJ2-3, is GAGVSQSPRYKVTKRGQDVALRCDPISGHVSLYWYRQALGQGPEFLTYFNYEAQQDKSGLPNDRFSAERPEGSISTLTIQRTEQRDSAMYRCASSLGGGSDTQYFGPGTRLTVL.

The table lists this clonotype with many counts. The chain combines TRBV5-5 with TRBJ2-3; 16 bases map to TRBD2. J was trimmed by 5 bases and V by 4 bases; bases with no gene match: 4. This CDR3 region has 16 residues. CDR1 is SGHKS and CDR2 is YYEKEE in the germline V gene (reference sequence). The CDR3 nucleotides read TGTGCCAGCAGCCCGGGACTAGCGGGAGGGAGAGATACGCAGTATTTT. Residues: CASSPGLAGGRDTQYF.

The J gene is TRBJ2-7, the V gene TRBV5-5, with D uncertain. V lost 0 bases, J lost 4 bases, and 8 bases lay in between. The CDR3 is 13 amino acids. Germline V gene data show CDR1 as SGHKS and CDR2 as YYEKEE (reference sequence). CDR3 coding DNA: TGTGCCAGCAGCTTGGTGGCAGTTTACGAGCAGTACTTC. It yields the protein CASSLVAVYEQYF.

This clonotype came up a few times. The V gene is TRBV4-1, the J gene TRBJ2-1; D is ambiguous. Germline-derived CDR1 and CDR2 are MGHRA and YSYEKL. Trimming removed 0 bases from V and 8 bases from J, with 11 bases in between. CDR3 length equals 14 residues. DNA of the CDR3: TGCGCCAGCAGCCAAGATCCACAGACCGATGAGCAGTTCTTC. The encoded protein is CASSQDPQTDEQFF.

This clonotype was detected many times. The V and J genes are TRBV28 and TRBJ2-7; no firm D call. In germline, CDR1 is MDHEN, CDR2 SYDVKM. The CDR3 extends over 11 amino acids. Trimming pared 5 bases from V and 3 bases from J, leaving 5 bases between. The CDR3 nucleotides are TGTGCCAGCAGTGTACTCTACGAGCAGTACTTC. It encodes CASSVLYEQYF.

Ten or more counts support this clonotype. The chain carries TRBV6-4 and TRBJ1-4; tentative D call: TRBD1 (5 bases). This CDR3 spans 15 amino acids. CDR1 is MRHNA and CDR2 is SNTAGT in the germline V gene. Deletions cut 3 bases from V and 6 bases from J, with 14 bases between. This CDR3 reads CASSEGGTTYEKLFF. The CDR3 nucleotides are TGTGCCAGCAGTGAAGGAGGGACTACTTATGAAAAACTGTTTTTT.

This clonotype was seen at least ten times. The chain links TRBV6-2 or TRBV6-3 to TRBJ2-1, with no clear D. The V gene's germline CDR1 is MNHEY and CDR2 SVGEGT. The CDR3 totals 14 residues. Trimming removed 0 bases from V and 14 bases from J, with 17 bases in between. CDR3 protein: CASSYSPPFGKKFF. DNA for the CDR3: TGTGCCAGCAGTTACTCTCCGCCCTTTGGGAAGAAGTTCTTC.

The sample holds a few counts of this clonotype. The CDR3 spells CASSLAGGDGTQYF. The CDR3 DNA reads TGTGCCAGCAGCTTAGCCGGGGGGGATGGGACCCAGTACTTC. The chain is built from TRBV7-6 and TRBJ2-5; 8 bases line up with TRBD2. The V and J ends lost 0 bases and 7 bases, in that order; junction bases with no gene match: 4. The germline V gene has CDR1 SGHVS and CDR2 FNYEAQ. This CDR3 has 14 residues.

In its sample, this clonotype was seen many times. The chain employs TRBV20-1 and TRBJ1-1; D unclear. The ends were cut back, 6 bases at V and 5 bases at J, with 19 bases in the middle. CDR1 DFQATT and CDR2 SNEGSKA come from the germline V gene (reference sequence). CDR3 length: 14 amino acids. The CDR3 region is CSAPPLSRGTEAFF. The CDR3 nucleotides read TGCAGTGCACCGCCATTGAGTCGCGGGACTGAAGCTTTCTTT.